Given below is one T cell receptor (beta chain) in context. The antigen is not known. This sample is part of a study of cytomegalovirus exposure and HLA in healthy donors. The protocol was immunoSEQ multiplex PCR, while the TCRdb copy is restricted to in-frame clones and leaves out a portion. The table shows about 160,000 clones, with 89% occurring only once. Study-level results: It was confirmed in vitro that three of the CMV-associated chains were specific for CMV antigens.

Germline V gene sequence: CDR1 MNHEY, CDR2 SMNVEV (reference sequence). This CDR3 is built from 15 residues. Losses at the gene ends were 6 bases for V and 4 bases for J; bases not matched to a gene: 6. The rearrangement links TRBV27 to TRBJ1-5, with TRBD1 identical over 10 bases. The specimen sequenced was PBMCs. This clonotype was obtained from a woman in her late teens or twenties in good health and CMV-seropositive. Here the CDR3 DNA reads TGTGCCAGCAGAGACAGGGGGCTTGGAAATCAGCCCCAGCATTTT. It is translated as CASRDRGLGNQPQHF.